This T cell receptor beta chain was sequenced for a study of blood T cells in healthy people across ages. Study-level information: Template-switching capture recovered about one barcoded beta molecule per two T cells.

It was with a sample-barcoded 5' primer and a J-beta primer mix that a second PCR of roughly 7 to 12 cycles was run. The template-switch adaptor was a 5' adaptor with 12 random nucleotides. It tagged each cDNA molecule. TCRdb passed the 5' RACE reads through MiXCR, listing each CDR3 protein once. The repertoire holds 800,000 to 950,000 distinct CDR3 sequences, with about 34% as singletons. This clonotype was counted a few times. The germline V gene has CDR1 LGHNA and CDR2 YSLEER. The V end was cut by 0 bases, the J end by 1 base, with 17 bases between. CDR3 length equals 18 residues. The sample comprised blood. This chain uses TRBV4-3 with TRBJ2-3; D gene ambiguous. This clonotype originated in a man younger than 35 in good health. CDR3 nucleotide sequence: TGCGCCAGCAGCCAAGATACGGACCCCGCTTGGGGCACAGATACGCAGTATTTT. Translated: CASSQDTDPAWGTDTQYF.